The present TCR beta chain was sequenced within a study of T cell responses to AZD1222 COVID-19 vaccine. For this clone: Its antigen is unknown.

This CDR3 is built from 16 residues. CDR1 SGDLS and CDR2 YYNGEE come from the germline V gene. V lost 0 bases, J lost 1 base, and 12 bases lay in between. The assay was immunoSEQ multiplex PCR, and TCRdb's table has in-frame clones only and misses some. The profile shows about 180,000 clones, roughly 94% of them singletons. Doses given second, at about 4 or about 12 weeks, were pooled. Overall study findings and caveats: The CD4 TCRs associated with vaccination extended across spike and predominated at 160-218 and 743-854. Females outnumbered males among donors, who were mostly white British; clonal diversity was possibly underestimated. Spike-specific TCR breadth and depth grew following two AZD1222 doses.

This receptor was taken from an adult who received the AZD1222 COVID-19 vaccine. The V gene is TRBV9, the J gene TRBJ2-3; D is possibly TRBD2 (6 bases). The sample consisted of peripheral blood, taken 28 days after the second AZD1222 dose. The CDR3 DNA is TGTGCCAGCAGCGTAGTTGGGACTGGCCGCACAGATACGCAGTATTTT. Its protein product is CASSVVGTGRTDTQYF.